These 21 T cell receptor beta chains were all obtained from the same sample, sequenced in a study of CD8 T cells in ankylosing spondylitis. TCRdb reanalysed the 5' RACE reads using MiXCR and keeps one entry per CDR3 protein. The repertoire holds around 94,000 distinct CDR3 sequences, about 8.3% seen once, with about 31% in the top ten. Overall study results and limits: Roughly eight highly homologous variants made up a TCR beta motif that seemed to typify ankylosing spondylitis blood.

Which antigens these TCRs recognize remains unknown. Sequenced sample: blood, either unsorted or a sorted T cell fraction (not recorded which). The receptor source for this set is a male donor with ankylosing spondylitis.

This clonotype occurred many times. The CDR3 DNA reads TGTGCCAGCGGACTTGGCGAGACCCAGTACTTC. It codes for CASGLGETQYF. The chain carries TRBV27 and TRBJ2-5, with D maybe TRBD2 (5 bases). The CDR3 has 11 amino acids. Germline-derived CDR1 and CDR2 are MNHEY and SMNVEV (reference sequence). Trimming shortened V by 8 bases and J by 5 bases, and 9 bases separated the two germline ends.

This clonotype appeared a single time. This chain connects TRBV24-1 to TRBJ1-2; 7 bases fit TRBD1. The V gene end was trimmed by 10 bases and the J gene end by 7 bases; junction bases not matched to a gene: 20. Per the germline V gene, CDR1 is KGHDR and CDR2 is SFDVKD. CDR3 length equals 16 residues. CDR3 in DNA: TGTGCCACAGACACCCGACAGGGACCGCGTCGCGGTGGCTACACCTTC. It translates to CATDTRQGPRRGGYTF.

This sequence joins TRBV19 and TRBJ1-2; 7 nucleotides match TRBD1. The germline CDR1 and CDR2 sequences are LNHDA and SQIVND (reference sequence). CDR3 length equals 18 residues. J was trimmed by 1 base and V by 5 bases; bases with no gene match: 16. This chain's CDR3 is CASSSGTATRILNYGYTF. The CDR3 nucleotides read TGTGCCAGTAGTTCTGGGACAGCGACCCGTATTCTTAACTATGGCTACACCTTC.

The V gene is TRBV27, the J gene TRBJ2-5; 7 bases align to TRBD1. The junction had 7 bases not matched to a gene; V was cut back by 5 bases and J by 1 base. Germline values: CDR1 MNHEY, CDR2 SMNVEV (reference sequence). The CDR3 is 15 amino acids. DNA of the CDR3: TGTGCCAGCAGTCCTGGGACAGCAGCCCAAGAGACCCAGTACTTC. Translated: CASSPGTAAQETQYF.

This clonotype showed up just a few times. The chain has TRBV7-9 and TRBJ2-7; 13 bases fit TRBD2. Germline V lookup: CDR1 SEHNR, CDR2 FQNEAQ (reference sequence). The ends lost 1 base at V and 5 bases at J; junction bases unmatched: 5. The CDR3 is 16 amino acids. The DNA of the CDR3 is TGTGCCAGCAGCTTAGATGGGACTAGCGGGATAGACGAGCAGTACGTC. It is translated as CASSLDGTSGIDEQYV.

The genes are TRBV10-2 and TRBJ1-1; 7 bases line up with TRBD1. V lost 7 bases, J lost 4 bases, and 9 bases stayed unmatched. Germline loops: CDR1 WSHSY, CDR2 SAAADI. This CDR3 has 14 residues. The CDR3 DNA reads TGCGCCAGCATGACAGGGACGGTGGCCACTGAAGCTTTCTTT. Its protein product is CASMTGTVATEAFF.

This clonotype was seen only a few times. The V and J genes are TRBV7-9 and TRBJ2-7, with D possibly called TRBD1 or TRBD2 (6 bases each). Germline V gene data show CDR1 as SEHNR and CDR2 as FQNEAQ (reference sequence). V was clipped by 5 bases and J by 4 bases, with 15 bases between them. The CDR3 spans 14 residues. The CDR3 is CASSGGPSNYEQYF. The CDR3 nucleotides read TGTGCCAGCAGCGGGGGGCCGTCTAATTACGAGCAGTACTTC. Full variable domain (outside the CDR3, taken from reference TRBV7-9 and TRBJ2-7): DTGVSQNPRHKITKRGQNVTFRCDPISEHNRLYWYRQTLGQGPEFLTYFQNEAQLEKSRLLSDRFSAERPKGSFSTLEIQRTEQGDSAMYLCASSGGPSNYEQYFGPGTRLTVT.

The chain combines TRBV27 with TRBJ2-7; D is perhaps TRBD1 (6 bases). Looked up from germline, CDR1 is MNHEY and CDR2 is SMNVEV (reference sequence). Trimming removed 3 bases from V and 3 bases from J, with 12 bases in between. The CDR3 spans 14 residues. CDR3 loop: CASSFHRAHYEQYF. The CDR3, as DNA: TGTGCCAGCAGTTTTCACAGGGCCCACTACGAGCAGTACTTC.

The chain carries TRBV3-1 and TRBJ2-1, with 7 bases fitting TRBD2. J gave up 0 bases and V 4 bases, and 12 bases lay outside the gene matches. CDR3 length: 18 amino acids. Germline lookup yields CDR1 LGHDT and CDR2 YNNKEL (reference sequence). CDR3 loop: CASSPPPTLADSYNEQFF. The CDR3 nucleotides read TGTGCCAGCAGCCCCCCCCCGACTCTAGCGGACTCCTACAATGAGCAGTTCTTC.

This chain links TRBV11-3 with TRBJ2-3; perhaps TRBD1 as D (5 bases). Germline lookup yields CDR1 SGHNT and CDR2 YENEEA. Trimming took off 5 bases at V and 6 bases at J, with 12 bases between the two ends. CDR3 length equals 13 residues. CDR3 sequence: CASSQGTVDTQYF. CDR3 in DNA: TGTGCCAGCAGCCAGGGAACCGTTGATACGCAGTATTTT.

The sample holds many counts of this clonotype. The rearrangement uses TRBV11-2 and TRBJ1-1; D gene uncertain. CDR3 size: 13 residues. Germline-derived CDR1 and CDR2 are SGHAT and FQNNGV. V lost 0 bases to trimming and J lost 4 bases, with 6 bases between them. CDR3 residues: CASSLELATEAFF. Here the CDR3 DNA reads TGTGCCAGCAGCTTAGAACTAGCCACTGAAGCTTTCTTT.

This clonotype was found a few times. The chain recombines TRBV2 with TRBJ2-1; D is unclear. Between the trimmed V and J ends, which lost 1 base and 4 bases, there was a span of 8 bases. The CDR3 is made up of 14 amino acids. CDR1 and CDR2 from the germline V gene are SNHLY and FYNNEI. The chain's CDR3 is CASSEGLKYNEQFF. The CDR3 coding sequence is TGTGCCAGCAGTGAAGGCCTTAAGTACAATGAGCAGTTCTTC.

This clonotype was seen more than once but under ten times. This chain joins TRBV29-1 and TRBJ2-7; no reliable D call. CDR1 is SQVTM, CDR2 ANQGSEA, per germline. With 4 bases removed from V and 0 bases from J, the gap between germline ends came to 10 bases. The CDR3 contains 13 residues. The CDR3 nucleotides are TGCAGCGTTGCCAGTCCCAGCTCCTACGAGCAGTACTTC. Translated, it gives CSVASPSSYEQYF.

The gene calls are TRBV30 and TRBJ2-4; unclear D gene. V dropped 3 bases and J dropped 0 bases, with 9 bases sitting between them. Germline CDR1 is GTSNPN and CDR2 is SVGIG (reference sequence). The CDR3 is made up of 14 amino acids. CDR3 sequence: CAWRLPGAKNIQYF. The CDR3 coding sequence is TGTGCCTGGAGATTACCGGGAGCCAAAAACATTCAGTACTTC. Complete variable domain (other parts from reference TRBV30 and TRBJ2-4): SQTIHQWPATLVQPVGSPLSLECTVEGTSNPNLYWYRQAAGRGLQLLFYSVGIGQISSEVPQNLSASRPQDRQFILSSKKLLLSDSGFYLCAWRLPGAKNIQYFGAGTRLSVL.

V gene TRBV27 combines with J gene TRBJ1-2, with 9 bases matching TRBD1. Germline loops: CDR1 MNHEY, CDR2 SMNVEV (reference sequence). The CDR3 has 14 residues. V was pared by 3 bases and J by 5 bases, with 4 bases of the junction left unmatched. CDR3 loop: CASSFLQGAYGYTF. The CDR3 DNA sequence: TGTGCCAGCAGTTTCTTACAGGGGGCTTATGGCTACACCTTC.

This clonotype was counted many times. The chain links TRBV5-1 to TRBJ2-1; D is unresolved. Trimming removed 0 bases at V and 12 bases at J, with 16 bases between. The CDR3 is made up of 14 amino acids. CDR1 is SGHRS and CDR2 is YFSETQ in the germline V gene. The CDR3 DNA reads TGCGCCAGCAGCTTGGTGGGTCCCGAGTATGGGCAGTTCTTC. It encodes CASSLVGPEYGQFF.

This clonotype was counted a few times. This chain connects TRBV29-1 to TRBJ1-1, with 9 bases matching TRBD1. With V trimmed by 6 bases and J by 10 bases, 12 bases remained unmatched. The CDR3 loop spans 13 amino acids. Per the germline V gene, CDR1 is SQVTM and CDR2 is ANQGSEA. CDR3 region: CSVLTGGYSGAFF. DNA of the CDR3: TGCAGCGTGTTGACAGGGGGTTATTCTGGAGCTTTCTTT.

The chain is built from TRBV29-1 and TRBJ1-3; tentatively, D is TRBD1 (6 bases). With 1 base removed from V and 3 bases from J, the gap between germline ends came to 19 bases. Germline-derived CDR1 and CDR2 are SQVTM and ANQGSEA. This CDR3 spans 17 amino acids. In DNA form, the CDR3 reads TGCAGCGTTGAAGCGGAGGGGGAGGGGGTAAATGGAAACACCATATATTTT. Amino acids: CSVEAEGEGVNGNTIYF.

The chain's CDR3 is CASSPREGGEKLFF. DNA of the CDR3: TGTGCCAGCTCACCCAGGGAAGGTGGTGAAAAACTGTTTTTT. The chain uses TRBV18 and TRBJ1-4, with D possibly matching TRBD1 (5 bases). Germline V gives CDR1 KGHSH, CDR2 LQKENI. There are 14 residues in the CDR3. The V gene lost 3 bases and the J gene lost 7 bases, with 12 bases spanning the gap. Using reference TRBV18 and TRBJ1-4 for the parts outside the CDR3, the full variable domain is NAGVMQNPRHLVRRRGQEARLRCSPMKGHSHVYWYRQLPEEGLKFMVYLQKENIIDESGMPKERFSAEFPKEGPSILRIQQVVRGDSAAYFCASSPREGGEKLFFGSGTQLSVL.

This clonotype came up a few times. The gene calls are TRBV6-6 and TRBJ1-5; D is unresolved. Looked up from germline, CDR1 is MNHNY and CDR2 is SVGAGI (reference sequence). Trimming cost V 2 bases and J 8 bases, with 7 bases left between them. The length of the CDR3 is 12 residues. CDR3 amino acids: CASSYVPEPQHF. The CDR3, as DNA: TGTGCCAGCAGTTACGTGCCTGAGCCCCAGCATTTT.

Written as DNA, the CDR3 is TGTGCCAGCAGCGCTAACAGGGCGTACACTGAAGCTTTCTTT. The encoded protein is CASSANRAYTEAFF. This chain connects TRBV9 to TRBJ1-1, with D perhaps matching TRBD1 (6 bases). In germline, CDR1 is SGDLS, CDR2 YYNGEE. CDR3 length equals 14 residues. Trimming stripped 3 bases from V and 3 bases from J, with 12 bases between.